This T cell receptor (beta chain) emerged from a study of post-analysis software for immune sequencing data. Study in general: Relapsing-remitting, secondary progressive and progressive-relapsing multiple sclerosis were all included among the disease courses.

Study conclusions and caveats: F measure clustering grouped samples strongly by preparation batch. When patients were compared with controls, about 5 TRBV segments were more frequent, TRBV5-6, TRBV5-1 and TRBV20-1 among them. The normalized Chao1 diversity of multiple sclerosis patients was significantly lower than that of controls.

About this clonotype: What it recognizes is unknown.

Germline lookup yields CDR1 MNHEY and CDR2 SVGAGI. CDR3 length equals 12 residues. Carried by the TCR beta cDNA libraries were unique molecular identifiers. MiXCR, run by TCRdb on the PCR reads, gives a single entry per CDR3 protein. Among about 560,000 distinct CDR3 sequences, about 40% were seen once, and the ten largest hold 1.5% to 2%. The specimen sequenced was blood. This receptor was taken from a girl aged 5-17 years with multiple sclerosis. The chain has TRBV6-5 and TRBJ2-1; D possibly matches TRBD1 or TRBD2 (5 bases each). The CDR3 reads CSARGGYNEQFF. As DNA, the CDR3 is TGTTCGGCACGTGGGGGATACAATGAGCAGTTCTTC.